These 19 T cell receptor beta chains were all obtained from the same sample, sequenced in a study of cytomegalovirus exposure and HLA in healthy donors. PCR amplification relied on 60 Vbeta primers (plus 13 Jbeta primers). Clones were sequenced by immunoSEQ multiplex PCR, and TCRdb holds only the in-frame ones, with some missing. The table shows approximately 82,000 clones, with 9.5% to 13% occurring only once. Material for sequencing was PBMCs. The receptors were gathered from a man aged 55-75 years in good health and CMV-seropositive.

This chain links TRBV30 with TRBJ1-3; D is ambiguous. Germline assignment: CDR1 GTSNPN and CDR2 SVGIG (reference sequence). The CDR3 runs 13 residues. V was cut by 6 bases and J by 0 bases, with 9 bases left in between. Here the CDR3 DNA reads TGTGCCTGCTCGACAAACTCTGGAAACACCATATATTTT. Amino acid sequence: CACSTNSGNTIYF. Full variable domain (rest looked up from reference TRBV30 and TRBJ1-3): SQTIHQWPATLVQPVGSPLSLECTVEGTSNPNLYWYRQAAGRGLQLLFYSVGIGQISSEVPQNLSASRPQDRQFILSSKKLLLSDSGFYLCACSTNSGNTIYFGEGSWLTVV.

The rearrangement joins TRBV14 to TRBJ1-2; possible D gene TRBD1, 5 bases. Germline assignment: CDR1 SGHDN and CDR2 FVKESK. The CDR3 spans 14 residues. Trimming removed 4 bases from V and 6 bases from J, with 15 bases in between. The CDR3 DNA reads TGTGCCAGCAGCCGAGGAGGGACTCCCGATGGCTACACCTTC. Translation: CASSRGGTPDGYTF. The full variable domain, in which reference TRBV14 and TRBJ1-2 provide the parts outside the CDR3, is EAGVTQFPSHSVIEKGQTVTLRCDPISGHDNLYWYRRVMGKEIKFLLHFVKESKQDESGMPNNRFLAERTGGTYSTLKVQPAELEDSGVYFCASSRGGTPDGYTFGSGTRLTVV.

This clone has a handful of counts. The chain employs TRBV10-2 and TRBJ1-1; TRBD1 matches at 7 bases. The CDR3 consists of 14 residues. The V gene's germline CDR1 is WSHSY and CDR2 SAAADI. J was trimmed by 3 bases and V by 0 bases; bases with no gene match: 1. CDR3 in DNA: TGCGCCAGCAGTGAGTCTGACAGGGACACTGAAGCTTTCTTT. It specifies CASSESDRDTEAFF.

A few counts support this clone. The CDR3 loop is CTSSQDSGMEQYV. Here the CDR3 DNA reads TGCACCAGCAGCCAAGACAGTGGAATGGAGCAGTACGTC. The J gene is TRBJ2-7, the V gene TRBV1; TRBD2, as called in the table, went unchecked against the DNA. TRBV1 corresponds to a pseudogene. The CDR3 has 13 residues.

The chain employs TRBV10-3 and TRBJ2-7; TRBD2 matches at 7 bases. V shed 4 bases, J shed 5 bases, and the junction held 11 bases outside the gene matches. The CDR3 covers 15 residues. Germline V gives CDR1 ENHRY, CDR2 SYGVKD. CDR3 DNA: TGTGCCATCAGTGTATCGGGACTAATGGGTGACGAGCAGTACTTC. Translated: CAISVSGLMGDEQYF.

The chain uses TRBV29-1 and TRBJ2-7, with a possible D match to TRBD2 (6 bases). Trimming stripped 0 bases from V and 6 bases from J, with 12 bases between. Germline values: CDR1 SQVTM, CDR2 ANQGSEA. The CDR3 has 13 residues. CDR3 in amino acids: CSVEDTEGSEQYV. CDR3 nucleotides: TGCAGCGTTGAAGATACGGAGGGTAGCGAGCAGTACGTC.

This clone was picked up a small number of times. The chain employs TRBV2 and TRBJ2-7, with D possibly being TRBD1 (5 bases). Looked up from germline, CDR1 is SNHLY and CDR2 is FYNNEI. V gave up 4 bases and J gave up 6 bases, with 10 bases separating them. The length of the CDR3 is 12 residues. CDR3 protein: CASSVGVGEQYV. CDR3 sequence (DNA): TGTGCCAGCAGTGTAGGGGTAGGCGAGCAGTACGTC.

This clone was seen a handful of times. The sample contains more than one DNA sequence encoding this CDR3. The V call is TRBV5-4, the J call TRBJ2-2, with 7 positions matching TRBD1. The germline V gene has CDR1 SGHNT and CDR2 YYREEE (reference sequence). The CDR3 totals 15 residues. J gave up 4 bases and V 1 base, and 4 bases lay outside the gene matches. Here the CDR3 reads CASSLPDRATGELFF. For the CDR3, the DNA is TGTGCCAGCAGCTTGCCCGACAGGGCCACCGGGGAGCTGTTTTTT.

This clone was observed a handful of times. The sample contains more than one DNA sequence encoding this CDR3. The gene calls are TRBV28 and TRBJ1-1, with 10 bases lining up with TRBD1. The germline V gene has CDR1 MDHEN and CDR2 SYDVKM. CDR3 length equals 15 residues. V dropped 4 bases and J dropped 5; count of bases not matched to a gene: 7. The CDR3 DNA is TGTGCCAGCAGTTCTCCGGGGGGACAGGGGACTGAAGCTTTCTTT. This translates into CASSSPGGQGTEAFF.

The sample holds a few counts of this clone. V usage is TRBV19 and J usage is TRBJ2-2, with 10 positions matching TRBD1. Germline V lookup: CDR1 LNHDA, CDR2 SQIVND (reference sequence). This CDR3 region has 15 residues. J gave up 6 bases and V 3 bases, and 4 bases lay outside the gene matches. CDR3 sequence: CASSIGQGVSGELFF. The DNA of the CDR3 is TGTGCCAGTAGTATCGGACAGGGGGTTTCCGGGGAGCTGTTTTTT.

The V gene is TRBV2, the J gene TRBJ1-4; D is unclear. This CDR3 contains 13 residues. Germline V gene sequence: CDR1 SNHLY, CDR2 FYNNEI. V was clipped by 6 bases and J by 2 bases, with 7 bases between them. The CDR3 reads CASRRQTNEKLFF. The CDR3 coding sequence is TGTGCCAGCAGGCGGCAGACTAATGAAAAACTGTTTTTT.

This clone came up a few times. The chain combines TRBV30 with TRBJ2-7, with TRBD1 matching over 11 bases. The CDR3 contains 14 residues. With V trimmed by 3 bases and J by 3 bases, 4 bases remained unmatched. Per the germline V gene, CDR1 is GTSNPN and CDR2 is SVGIG (reference sequence). This chain's CDR3 is CAWSRTGGNYEQYF. In nucleotides, the CDR3 is TGTGCCTGGAGCAGGACAGGGGGCAACTACGAGCAGTACTTC.

V and J are TRBV6-5 and TRBJ1-1, with 7 positions matching TRBD1. V shed 5 bases, J shed 1 base, and the junction held 7 bases outside the gene matches. From germline, CDR1 is MNHEY and CDR2 SVGAGI. CDR3 length: 15 amino acids. The CDR3 DNA reads as TGTGCCAGCAGTCCCCGGGACAGCCGGAACACTGAAGCTTTCTTT. Translated, it gives CASSPRDSRNTEAFF.

This clone has only a few counts. The chain has TRBV27 and TRBJ2-5, with 11 bases fitting TRBD2. Germline lookup yields CDR1 MNHEY and CDR2 SMNVEV (reference sequence). With V trimmed by 5 bases and J by 3 bases, 11 bases remained unmatched. CDR3 length: 17 residues. The CDR3 coding sequence is TGTGCCAGCAGTACCACTCTAGCGGGGGGTCCTAAAGAGACCCAGTACTTC. Protein sequence: CASSTTLAGGPKETQYF.

This clone was observed a few times. The chain joins TRBV19 to TRBJ2-3, with a weak D call TRBD1 (5 bases). CDR1 is LNHDA, CDR2 SQIVND, per germline (reference sequence). This CDR3 spans 12 amino acids. The V and J ends lost 5 bases and 3 bases respectively, with 6 bases between them. CDR3 DNA sequence: TGTGCCAGTAGTCAGGGAACAGATACGCAGTATTTT. This gives the protein CASSQGTDTQYF.

In this sample, this clone turned up a few times. This sequence joins TRBV30 and TRBJ1-1; the match to TRBD1 covers 7 bases. The CDR3 has 12 amino acids. Germline values: CDR1 GTSNPN, CDR2 SVGIG (reference sequence). The V segment lost 5 bases and the J segment 4 bases; nucleotides outside the gene matches: 4. The CDR3 sequence is CAWSTGVTEAFF. Here the CDR3 DNA reads TGTGCCTGGTCCACAGGGGTCACTGAAGCTTTCTTT.

This chain joins TRBV9 and TRBJ2-7, with 9 bases identical to TRBD1. Looked up from germline, CDR1 is SGDLS and CDR2 is YYNGEE. The CDR3 is made up of 15 amino acids. The V segment lost 2 bases and the J segment 5 bases; nucleotides outside the gene matches: 8. CDR3: CASSVTGTGRDEQYF. The CDR3 DNA reads as TGTGCCAGCAGCGTTACCGGGACAGGGCGGGACGAGCAGTACTTC. Complete variable domain (other parts from reference TRBV9 and TRBJ2-7): DSGVTQTPKHLITATGQRVTLRCSPRSGDLSVYWYQQSLDQGLQFLIQYYNGEERAKGNILERFSAQQFPDLHSELNLSSLELGDSALYFCASSVTGTGRDEQYFGPGTRLTVT.

This rearrangement joins TRBV18 to TRBJ2-1, with D possibly being TRBD1 (6 bases). Trimming removed 4 bases from V and 7 bases from J, with 11 bases in between. The length of the CDR3 is 13 residues. In germline, CDR1 is KGHSH, CDR2 LQKENI. The CDR3 here is CASSLDSINEQFF. CDR3 sequence (DNA): TGTGCCAGCTCACTGGACAGCATAAATGAGCAGTTCTTC. The full variable domain, its missing parts supplied by reference TRBV18 and TRBJ2-1, is NAGVMQNPRHLVRRRGQEARLRCSPMKGHSHVYWYRQLPEEGLKFMVYLQKENIIDESGMPKERFSAEFPKEGPSILRIQQVVRGDSAAYFCASSLDSINEQFFGPGTRLTVL.

Only a few counts were recorded for this clone. J is TRBJ2-1 and V is TRBV6-1; D may be TRBD1 (6 bases). This CDR3 contains 15 residues. V lost 6 bases to trimming and J lost 2 bases, with 14 bases between them. CDR1 is MNHNS and CDR2 is SASEGT in the germline V gene. Written as DNA, the CDR3 is TGTGCCAGCAGCAAACACGACAGGACCTACAATGAGCAGTTCTTC. Translation: CASSKHDRTYNEQFF.